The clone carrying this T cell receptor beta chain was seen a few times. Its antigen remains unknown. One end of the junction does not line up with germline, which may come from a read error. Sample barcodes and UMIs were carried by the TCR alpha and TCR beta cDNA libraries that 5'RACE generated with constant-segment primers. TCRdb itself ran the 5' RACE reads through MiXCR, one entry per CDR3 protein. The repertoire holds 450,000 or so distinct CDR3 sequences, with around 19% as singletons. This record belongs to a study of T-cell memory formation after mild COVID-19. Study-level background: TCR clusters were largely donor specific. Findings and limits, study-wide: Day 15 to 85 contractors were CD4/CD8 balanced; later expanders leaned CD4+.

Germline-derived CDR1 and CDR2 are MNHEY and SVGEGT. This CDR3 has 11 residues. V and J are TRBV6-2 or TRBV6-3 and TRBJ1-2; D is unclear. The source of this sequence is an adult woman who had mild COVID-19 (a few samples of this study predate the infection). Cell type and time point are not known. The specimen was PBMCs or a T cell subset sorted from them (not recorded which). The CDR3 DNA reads TGTGCCAGCAGTCAACGTTATGACTACACCTTC. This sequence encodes CASSQRYDYTF.